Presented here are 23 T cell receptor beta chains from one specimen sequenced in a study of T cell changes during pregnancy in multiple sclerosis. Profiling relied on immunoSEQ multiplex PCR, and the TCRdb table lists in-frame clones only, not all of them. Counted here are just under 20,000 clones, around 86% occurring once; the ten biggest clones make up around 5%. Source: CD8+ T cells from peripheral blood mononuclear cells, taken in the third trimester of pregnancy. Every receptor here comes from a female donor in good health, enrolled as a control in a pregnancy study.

The CDR3 reads CASSQDWTGLNTEAFF. As DNA, the CDR3 is TGCGCCAGCAGCCAAGATTGGACAGGGCTAAACACTGAAGCTTTCTTT. This rearrangement joins TRBV4-3 to TRBJ1-1; 8 positions agree with TRBD1. The CDR3 sequence is 16 residues long. The ends lost 0 bases at V and 2 bases at J; junction bases unmatched: 5. Germline lookup yields CDR1 LGHNA and CDR2 YSLEER.

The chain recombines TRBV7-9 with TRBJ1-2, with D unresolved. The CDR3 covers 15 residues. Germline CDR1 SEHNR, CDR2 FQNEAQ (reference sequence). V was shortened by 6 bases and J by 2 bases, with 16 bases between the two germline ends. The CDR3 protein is CASRPPSTANYGYTF. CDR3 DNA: TGTGCCAGCAGGCCCCCCTCTACAGCCAACTATGGCTACACCTTC.

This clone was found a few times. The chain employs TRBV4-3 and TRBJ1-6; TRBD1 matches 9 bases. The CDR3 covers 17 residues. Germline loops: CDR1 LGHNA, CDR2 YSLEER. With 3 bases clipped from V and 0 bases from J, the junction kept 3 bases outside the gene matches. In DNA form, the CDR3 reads TGCGCCAGCAGCCAGGACAGGGGCGGCTCCTATAATTCACCCCTCCACTTT. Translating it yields CASSQDRGGSYNSPLHF.

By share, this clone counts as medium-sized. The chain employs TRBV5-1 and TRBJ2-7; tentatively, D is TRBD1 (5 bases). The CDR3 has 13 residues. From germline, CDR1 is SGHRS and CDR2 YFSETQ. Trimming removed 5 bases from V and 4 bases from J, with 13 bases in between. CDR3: CASRPDTPYEQYF. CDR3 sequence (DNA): TGCGCCAGCAGGCCGGACACCCCGTACGAGCAGTACTTC.

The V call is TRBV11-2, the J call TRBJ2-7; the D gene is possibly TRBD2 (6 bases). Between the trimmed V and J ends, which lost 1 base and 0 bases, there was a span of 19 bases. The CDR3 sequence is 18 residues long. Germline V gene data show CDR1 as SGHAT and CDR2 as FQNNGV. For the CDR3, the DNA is TGTGCCAGCAGCTTAGTATCCTTACGGGACTTATCCTCCTACGAGCAGTACTTC. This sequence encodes CASSLVSLRDLSSYEQYF.

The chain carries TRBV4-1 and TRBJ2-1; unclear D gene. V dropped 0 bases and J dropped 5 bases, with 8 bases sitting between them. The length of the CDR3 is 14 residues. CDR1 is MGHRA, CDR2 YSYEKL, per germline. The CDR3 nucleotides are TGCGCCAGCAGCCAAGACTCAGGTCACAATGAGCAGTTCTTC. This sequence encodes CASSQDSGHNEQFF.

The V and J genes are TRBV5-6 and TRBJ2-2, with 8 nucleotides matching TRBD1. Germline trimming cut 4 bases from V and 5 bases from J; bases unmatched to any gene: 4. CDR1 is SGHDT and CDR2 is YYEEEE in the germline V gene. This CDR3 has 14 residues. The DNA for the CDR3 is TGTGCCAGCAGCCCCAGGGGGCGGACCGGGGAGCTGTTTTTT. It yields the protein CASSPRGRTGELFF.

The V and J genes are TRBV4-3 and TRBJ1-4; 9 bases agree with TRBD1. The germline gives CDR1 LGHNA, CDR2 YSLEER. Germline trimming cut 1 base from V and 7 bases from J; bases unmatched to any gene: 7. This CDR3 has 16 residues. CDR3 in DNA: TGCGCCAGCAGCCAAGTTTGGGACAGGGACGGTGAAAAACTGTTTTTT. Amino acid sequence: CASSQVWDRDGEKLFF.

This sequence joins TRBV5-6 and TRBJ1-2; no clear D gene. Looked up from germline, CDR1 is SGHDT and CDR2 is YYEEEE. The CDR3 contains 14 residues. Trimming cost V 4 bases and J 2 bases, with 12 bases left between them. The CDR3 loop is CASSLLGENYGYTF. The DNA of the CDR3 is TGTGCCAGCAGCCTCCTTGGGGAGAACTATGGCTACACCTTC. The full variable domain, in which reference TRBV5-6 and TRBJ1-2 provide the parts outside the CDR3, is DAGVTQSPTHLIKTRGQQVTLRCSPKSGHDTVSWYQQALGQGPQFIFQYYEEEERQRGNFPDRFSGHQFPNYSSELNVNALLLGDSALYLCASSLLGENYGYTFGSGTRLTVV.

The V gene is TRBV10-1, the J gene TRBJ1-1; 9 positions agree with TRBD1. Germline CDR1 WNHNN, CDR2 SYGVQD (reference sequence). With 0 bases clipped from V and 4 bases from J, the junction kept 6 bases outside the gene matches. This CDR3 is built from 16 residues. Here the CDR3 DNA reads TGCGCCAGCAGTGAGTCGTCGGGACAGGGCCCCACTGAAGCTTTCTTT. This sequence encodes CASSESSGQGPTEAFF.

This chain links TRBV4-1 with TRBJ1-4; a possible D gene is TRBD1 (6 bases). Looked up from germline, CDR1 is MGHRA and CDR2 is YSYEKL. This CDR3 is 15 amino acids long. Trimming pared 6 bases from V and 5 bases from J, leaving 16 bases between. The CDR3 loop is CASRDAGVRNEKLFF. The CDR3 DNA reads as TGCGCCAGCAGGGATGCAGGGGTAAGGAATGAAAAACTGTTTTTT.

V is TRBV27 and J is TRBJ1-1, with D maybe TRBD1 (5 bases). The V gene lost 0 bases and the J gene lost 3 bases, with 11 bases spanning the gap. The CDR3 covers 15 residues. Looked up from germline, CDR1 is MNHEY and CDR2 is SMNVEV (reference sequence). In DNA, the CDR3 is TGTGCCAGCAGTTTATCGGGGCCCGTCCACACTGAAGCTTTCTTT. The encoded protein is CASSLSGPVHTEAFF.

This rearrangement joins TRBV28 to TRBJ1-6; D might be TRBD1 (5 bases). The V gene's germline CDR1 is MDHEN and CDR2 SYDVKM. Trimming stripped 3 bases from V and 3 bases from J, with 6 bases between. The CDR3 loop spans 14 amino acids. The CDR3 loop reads CASSFDSYNSPLHF. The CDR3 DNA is TGTGCCAGCAGTTTCGACAGCTATAATTCACCCCTCCACTTT.

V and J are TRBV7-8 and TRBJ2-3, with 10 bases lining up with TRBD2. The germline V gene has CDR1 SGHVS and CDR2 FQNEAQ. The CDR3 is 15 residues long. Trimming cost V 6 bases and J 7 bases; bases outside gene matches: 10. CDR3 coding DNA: TGTGCCAGCAGGGAGCGGGGGGGGTCCTTAAATACGCAGTATTTT. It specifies CASRERGGSLNTQYF. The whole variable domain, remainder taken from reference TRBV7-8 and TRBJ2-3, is GAGVSQSPRYKVAKRGQDVALRCDPISGHVSLFWYQQALGQGPEFLTYFQNEAQLDKSGLPSDRFFAERPEGSVSTLKIQRTQQEDSAVYLCASRERGGSLNTQYFGPGTRLTVL.

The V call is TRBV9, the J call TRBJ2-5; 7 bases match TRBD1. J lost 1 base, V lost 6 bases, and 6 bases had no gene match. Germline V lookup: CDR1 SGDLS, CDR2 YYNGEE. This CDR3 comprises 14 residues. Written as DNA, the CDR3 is TGTGCCAGCACCCGAAGGGACAGCCAAGAGACCCAGTACTTC. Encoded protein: CASTRRDSQETQYF.

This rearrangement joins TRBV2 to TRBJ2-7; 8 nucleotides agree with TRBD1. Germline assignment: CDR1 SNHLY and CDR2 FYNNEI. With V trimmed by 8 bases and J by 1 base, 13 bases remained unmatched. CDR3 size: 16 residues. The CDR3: CASVQSPGQASYEQYF. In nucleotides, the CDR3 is TGTGCCAGCGTGCAAAGTCCGGGACAGGCATCCTACGAGCAGTACTTC. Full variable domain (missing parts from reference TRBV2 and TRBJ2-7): EPEVTQTPSHQVTQMGQEVILRCVPISNHLYFYWYRQILGQKVEFLVSFYNNEISEKSEIFDDQFSVERPDGSNFTLKIRSTKLEDSAMYFCASVQSPGQASYEQYFGPGTRLTVT.

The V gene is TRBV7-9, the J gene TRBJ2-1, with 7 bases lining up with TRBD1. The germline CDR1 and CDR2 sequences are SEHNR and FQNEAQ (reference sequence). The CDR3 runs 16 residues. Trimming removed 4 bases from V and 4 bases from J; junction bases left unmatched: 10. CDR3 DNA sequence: TGTGCCAGCAGCTCCATGAGGACAGGAACTTACAATGAGCAGTTCTTC. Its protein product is CASSSMRTGTYNEQFF.

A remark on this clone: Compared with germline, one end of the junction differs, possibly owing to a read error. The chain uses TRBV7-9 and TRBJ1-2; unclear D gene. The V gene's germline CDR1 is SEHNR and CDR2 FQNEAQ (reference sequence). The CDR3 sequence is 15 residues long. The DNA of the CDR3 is TGTGTCAGCAGCTTAGGTGCAGTCCCTAACTATGGCTACACCTTC. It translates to CVSSLGAVPNYGYTF.

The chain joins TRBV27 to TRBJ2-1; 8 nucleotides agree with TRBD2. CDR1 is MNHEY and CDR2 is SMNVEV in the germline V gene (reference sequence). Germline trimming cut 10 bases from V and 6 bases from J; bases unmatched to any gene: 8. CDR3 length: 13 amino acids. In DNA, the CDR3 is TGTGCCACCAGCGGGACTAGTGCCAATGAGCAGTTCTTC. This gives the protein CATSGTSANEQFF.

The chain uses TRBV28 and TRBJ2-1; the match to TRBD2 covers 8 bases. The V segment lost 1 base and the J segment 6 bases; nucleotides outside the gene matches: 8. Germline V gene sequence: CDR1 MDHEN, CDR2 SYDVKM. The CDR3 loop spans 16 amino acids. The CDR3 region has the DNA TGTGCCAGCAGTTTATCCATTGCGGGGGGCGGCAATGAGCAGTTCTTC. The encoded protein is CASSLSIAGGGNEQFF.

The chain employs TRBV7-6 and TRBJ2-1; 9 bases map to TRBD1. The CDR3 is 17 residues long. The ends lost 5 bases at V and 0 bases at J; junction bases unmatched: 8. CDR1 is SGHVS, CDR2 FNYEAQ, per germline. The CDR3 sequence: CASSNRDRASSYNEQFF. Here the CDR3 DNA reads TGTGCCAGCAGCAACCGGGACAGGGCGAGCTCCTACAATGAGCAGTTCTTC.

The CDR3 region has the DNA TGTGCCACCAGCCGCGACAGGGATGGCTCACCCCTCCACTTT. Its translation is CATSRDRDGSPLHF. J is TRBJ1-6 and V is TRBV15, with 7 bases matching TRBD1. CDR1 LNHNV and CDR2 YYDKDF come from the germline V gene (reference sequence). V trimming: 5 bases; J trimming: 10 bases; junction bases outside the gene matches: 8. The CDR3 sequence is 14 residues long.

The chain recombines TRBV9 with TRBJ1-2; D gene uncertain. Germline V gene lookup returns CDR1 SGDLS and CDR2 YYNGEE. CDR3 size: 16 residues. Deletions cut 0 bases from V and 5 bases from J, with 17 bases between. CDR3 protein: CASSVGGGKELYGYTF. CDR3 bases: TGTGCCAGCAGCGTAGGGGGAGGGAAGGAGCTATATGGCTACACCTTC.